The 18 T cell receptor beta chains below come from one sample, sequenced in a study of blood T cell repertoires in COVID-19. This table comes from immunoSEQ multiplex PCR, and its TCRdb copy is limited to in-frame clones, with some not included. Of around 480,000 clones detected, approximately 88% appear once; the ten largest clones hold around 12%. Sequencing input: peripheral blood. The receptors originated from a woman in her fifties or sixties with COVID-19, enrolled during active disease.

This clone was counted once. The genes are TRBV5-1 and TRBJ2-7; 7 bases fit TRBD1. V lost 5 bases, J lost 7 bases, and 15 bases stayed unmatched. The CDR3 is 15 amino acids. The V gene's germline CDR1 is SGHRS and CDR2 YFSETQ. CDR3 nucleotide sequence: TGCGCCAGCAGTCGGACCGTCCCCGACAGGGAAGAGCAGTACTTC. Translating gives CASSRTVPDREEQYF.

V usage is TRBV5-1 and J usage is TRBJ1-4, with TRBD1 as a possible D gene (6 bases). Germline CDR1 and CDR2: SGHRS and YFSETQ. V was trimmed by 4 bases and J by 8 bases, leaving 24 bases between them. The CDR3 consists of 17 residues. CDR3 sequence: CASSISPTGTGGEKLFF. The CDR3 DNA is TGCGCCAGCAGCATATCCCCCACAGGGACGGGGGGAGAAAAACTGTTTTTT.

The rearrangement links TRBV2 to TRBJ1-2; D is perhaps TRBD1 (6 bases). Between the trimmed V and J ends, which lost 1 base and 4 bases, there was a span of 13 bases. In germline, CDR1 is SNHLY, CDR2 FYNNEI. This CDR3 has 15 residues. The CDR3 DNA sequence: TGTGCCAGCAGTGAAGAAAGGGGGATGACCTATGGCTACACCTTC. Protein sequence: CASSEERGMTYGYTF.

The rearrangement links TRBV19 to TRBJ2-4, with a weak D call TRBD1 (6 bases). CDR1 LNHDA and CDR2 SQIVND come from the germline V gene (reference sequence). Trimming removed 10 bases at V and 3 bases at J, with 13 bases between. The CDR3 has 13 residues. The CDR3 region is CATTGLGKNIQYF. Written as DNA, the CDR3 is TGTGCCACTACAGGGTTAGGCAAAAACATTCAGTACTTC.

The J gene is TRBJ2-7, the V gene TRBV5-4, with 8 bases fitting TRBD2. CDR1 is SGHNT and CDR2 is YYREEE in the germline V gene (reference sequence). This CDR3 is 16 amino acids long. Trimming cost V 5 bases and J 0 bases; bases outside gene matches: 10. The CDR3 sequence is CASSSTSGLSSYEQYF. The DNA of the CDR3 is TGTGCCAGCAGTTCCACTAGCGGACTAAGCTCCTACGAGCAGTACTTC.

The chain has TRBV24-1 and TRBJ2-2; D gene unclear. V was shortened by 3 bases and J by 0 bases, with 10 bases between the two germline ends. The CDR3 spans 16 residues. Germline CDR1 KGHDR, CDR2 SFDVKD. The CDR3 region is CATSDDTAANTGELFF. The CDR3 DNA reads as TGTGCCACCAGTGATGATACAGCTGCGAACACCGGGGAGCTGTTTTTT.

The chain has TRBV2 and TRBJ2-3; 12 bases match TRBD2. CDR1 is SNHLY, CDR2 FYNNEI, per germline. The CDR3 covers 16 residues. V trimming: 4 bases; J trimming: 3 bases; junction bases outside the gene matches: 5. The DNA of the CDR3 is TGTGCCAGCAGTGGGGAGACTAGCGGGGGAACAGATACGCAGTATTTT. Protein sequence: CASSGETSGGTDTQYF.

This clone was recorded only once. The chain joins TRBV3-1 (or the pseudogene TRBV3-2) to TRBJ1-2; 7 bases line up with TRBD1. The CDR3 totals 14 residues. Germline CDR1 is LGHDT and CDR2 is YNNKEL (reference sequence). Trimming took 5 bases from V and 5 from J; bases not matched to a gene: 8. CDR3 loop: CASSFRQGGYGYTF. The CDR3 DNA follows: TGTGCCAGCAGCTTTCGACAGGGCGGTTATGGCTACACCTTC.

The rearrangement uses TRBV12-3 or TRBV12-4 and TRBJ1-2; 9 nucleotides line up with TRBD1. V lost 7 bases and J lost 8; bases outside the gene matches: 5. The CDR3 contains 12 residues. For the CDR3, the DNA is TGTGCCAGCAACGGACAGGGGCGCGGCTACACCTTC. Residues: CASNGQGRGYTF.

The chain recombines TRBV4-2 with TRBJ1-2, with a tentative D call TRBD1 (6 bases). V was trimmed by 1 base and J by 8 bases, leaving 11 bases between them. The CDR3 runs 13 residues. Germline V gene lookup returns CDR1 LGHNA and CDR2 YNFKEQ. CDR3 coding DNA: TGTGCCAGCAGCCAAGGGCAGGGGCAAGGCTACACCTTC. This gives the protein CASSQGQGQGYTF.

The gene calls are TRBV2 and TRBJ2-7; 7 bases align to TRBD1. This CDR3 has 14 amino acids. Trimming cost V 6 bases and J 3 bases; bases outside gene matches: 8. Germline V gene lookup returns CDR1 SNHLY and CDR2 FYNNEI. The CDR3 region is CASRVDRDVYEQYF. In DNA form, the CDR3 reads TGTGCCAGCAGGGTTGACAGGGATGTCTACGAGCAGTACTTC.

This chain joins TRBV18 and TRBJ2-3, with a tentative D call TRBD2 (5 bases). The V end lost 1 base, the J end lost 6 bases, and 8 bases lay between the germline ends. This CDR3 comprises 13 residues. The germline gives CDR1 KGHSH, CDR2 LQKENI. This CDR3 is CASSPRSGDTQYF. In DNA form, the CDR3 reads TGTGCCAGCTCACCACGGTCGGGGGATACGCAGTATTTT. Full variable domain (rest looked up from reference TRBV18 and TRBJ2-3): NAGVMQNPRHLVRRRGQEARLRCSPMKGHSHVYWYRQLPEEGLKFMVYLQKENIIDESGMPKERFSAEFPKEGPSILRIQQVVRGDSAAYFCASSPRSGDTQYFGPGTRLTVL.

This rearrangement joins TRBV24-1 to TRBJ1-2; 9 bases line up with TRBD1. Germline-derived CDR1 and CDR2 are KGHDR and SFDVKD. This CDR3 contains 15 residues. The V gene end was trimmed by 5 bases and the J gene end by 2 bases; junction bases not matched to a gene: 5. The CDR3 here is CATSVWTGVNYGYTF. CDR3 nucleotide sequence: TGTGCCACCAGTGTCTGGACAGGGGTAAACTATGGCTACACCTTC.

The V and J genes are TRBV9 and TRBJ2-3, with D possibly matching TRBD2 (6 bases). Trimming cost V 0 bases and J 2 bases, with 13 bases left between them. Germline V gene data show CDR1 as SGDLS and CDR2 as YYNGEE. This CDR3 is built from 16 residues. CDR3 in amino acids: CASSVEGGTYTDTQYF. CDR3 coding DNA: TGTGCCAGCAGCGTAGAGGGCGGGACCTACACAGATACGCAGTATTTT.

The V gene is TRBV30, the J gene TRBJ1-6; 7 bases are shared with TRBD1. The CDR3 has 16 amino acids. Germline lookup yields CDR1 GTSNPN and CDR2 SVGIG (reference sequence). V shed 1 base, J shed 6 bases, and the junction held 9 bases outside the gene matches. As DNA, the CDR3 is TGTGCCTGGAGTGCCCCCGGGACAGCGTTTAATTCACCCCTCCACTTT. Protein product: CAWSAPGTAFNSPLHF. Filled out from reference TRBV30 and TRBJ1-6, the complete variable domain reads SQTIHQWPATLVQPVGSPLSLECTVEGTSNPNLYWYRQAAGRGLQLLFYSVGIGQISSEVPQNLSASRPQDRQFILSSKKLLLSDSGFYLCAWSAPGTAFNSPLHFGNGTRLTVT.

The chain couples TRBV15 to TRBJ1-2, with no clear D. The CDR3 is 15 amino acids. The germline V and J ends were trimmed by 0 bases and 8 bases, with 16 bases remaining between them. From germline, CDR1 is LNHNV and CDR2 YYDKDF (reference sequence). The CDR3 loop reads CATSRDYGVSMGYTF. Here the CDR3 DNA reads TGTGCCACCAGCAGAGATTATGGAGTATCTATGGGCTACACCTTC.

This chain links TRBV20-1 with TRBJ2-5; maybe TRBD2 (7 bases). The CDR3 length is 14 residues. Per the germline V gene, CDR1 is DFQATT and CDR2 is SNEGSKA (reference sequence). V shed 3 bases and J shed 5 bases, with 16 bases lying between them. In DNA, the CDR3 is TGCAGTGCTAGTGAACGCGGGGGCAGGGAGACCCAGTACTTC. This gives the protein CSASERGGRETQYF.

The CDR3 loop reads CASSLNRNYGYTF. For the CDR3, the DNA is TGTGCCAGCAGCTTAAACAGAAACTATGGCTACACCTTC. The chain has TRBV7-9 and TRBJ1-2; D is undetermined. V was trimmed by 2 bases and J by 2 bases, leaving 6 bases between them. Looked up from germline, CDR1 is SEHNR and CDR2 is FQNEAQ (reference sequence). The CDR3 loop spans 13 amino acids.